This entry lists 26 T cell receptor beta chains sequenced from one sample in a study of T cell changes during pregnancy in multiple sclerosis. Some clones are missing from TCRdb's copy, which holds only in-frame ones; the method was immunoSEQ multiplex PCR. The sample lists around 100,000 clones; 92% were seen once. This specimen consisted of peripheral blood, obtained after pregnancy. All receptors derive from a female donor with multiple sclerosis, enrolled in a pregnancy study.

The chain couples TRBV18 to TRBJ2-7, with 8 bases lining up with TRBD2. After removal of 2 bases from V and 3 bases from J, the junction contained 3 bases not matched to a gene. The CDR3 runs 14 residues. Germline CDR1 KGHSH, CDR2 LQKENI. The CDR3 spells CASSPGTRNYEQYF. CDR3 in DNA: TGTGCCAGCTCACCAGGGACTAGAAACTACGAGCAGTACTTC. Complete variable domain (other parts from reference TRBV18 and TRBJ2-7): NAGVMQNPRHLVRRRGQEARLRCSPMKGHSHVYWYRQLPEEGLKFMVYLQKENIIDESGMPKERFSAEFPKEGPSILRIQQVVRGDSAAYFCASSPGTRNYEQYFGPGTRLTVT.

The rearrangement joins TRBV7-2 to TRBJ2-1; a possible D gene is TRBD1 (5 bases). The V end was cut by 4 bases, the J end by 1 base, with 8 bases between. CDR3 size: 14 residues. The germline CDR1 and CDR2 sequences are SGHTA and FQGNSA. CDR3 region: CASSSRVSYNEQFF. The CDR3 DNA reads as TGTGCCAGCAGCTCCAGGGTATCCTACAATGAGCAGTTCTTC.

The V call is TRBV19, the J call TRBJ1-2; 8 nucleotides align to TRBD1. The CDR3 consists of 19 residues. The V gene's germline CDR1 is LNHDA and CDR2 SQIVND (reference sequence). Losses at the gene ends were 0 bases for V and 4 bases for J; bases not matched to a gene: 16. CDR3 nucleotides: TGTGCCAGTAGTATAGATGGCACGTCAGGGGGCAGTCGTGGCTATGGCTACACCTTC. Its translation is CASSIDGTSGGSRGYGYTF.

The chain is built from TRBV7-9 and TRBJ2-7; TRBD1 might be the D (5 bases). The CDR3 covers 13 residues. The V and J ends lost 6 bases and 1 base respectively, with 10 bases between them. In germline, CDR1 is SEHNR, CDR2 FQNEAQ (reference sequence). This CDR3 reads CASSSRQSYEQYF. The CDR3 nucleotides read TGTGCCAGCAGTTCCAGACAGTCCTACGAGCAGTACTTC.

This chain joins TRBV30 and TRBJ2-7; 10 bases fit TRBD1. V gave up 0 bases and J gave up 3 bases; unmatched junction bases: 2. The CDR3 length is 14 residues. Germline V gene data show CDR1 as GTSNPN and CDR2 as SVGIG (reference sequence). DNA for the CDR3: TGTGCCTGGAGTGTATGGACAGGGGGCTACGAGCAGTACTTC. This translates into CAWSVWTGGYEQYF.

DNA for the CDR3: TGCGCCAGCAGCTCAACTGGGGGGTCCACTGAAGCTTTCTTT. Its protein product is CASSSTGGSTEAFF. The chain links TRBV5-1 to TRBJ1-1; D is possibly TRBD1 (5 bases). The V end lost 3 bases, the J end lost 4 bases, and 13 bases lay between the germline ends. Germline CDR1 and CDR2: SGHRS and YFSETQ. The CDR3 covers 14 residues.

The chain combines TRBV9 with TRBJ2-7, with D unresolved. Germline lookup yields CDR1 SGDLS and CDR2 YYNGEE. V lost 0 bases and J lost 10, with 17 bases in between. This CDR3 is 14 amino acids long. The CDR3 DNA reads as TGTGCCAGCAGCGTAGAGCCCGTCTCCTTCGAACAGTACTTC. It codes for CASSVEPVSFEQYF.

The chain has TRBV7-9 and TRBJ2-4, with 9 bases that match TRBD2. Looked up from germline, CDR1 is SEHNR and CDR2 is FQNEAQ (reference sequence). The junction had 11 bases not matched to a gene; V was cut back by 5 bases and J by 3 bases. The CDR3 is 17 residues long. In DNA form, the CDR3 reads TGTGCCAGCAGCCCATTCCTAGCGGGAACAAGCAAAAACATTCAGTACTTC. This gives the protein CASSPFLAGTSKNIQYF.

The chain recombines TRBV5-1 with TRBJ2-1; 12 bases line up with TRBD2. The trim removed 6 bases at V and 5 bases at J, leaving 6 bases unmatched. The germline gives CDR1 SGHRS, CDR2 YFSETQ. The CDR3 is 15 residues long. DNA of the CDR3: TGCGCCAGCAACCTACTAGCGGGAGGCAACAATGAGCAGTTCTTC. Its protein product is CASNLLAGGNNEQFF.

This clone was counted between two and nine times. The chain joins TRBV9 to TRBJ1-5; a possible D gene is TRBD1 (6 bases). V was cut by 4 bases and J by 0 bases, with 8 bases left in between. The CDR3 has 14 residues. CDR1 SGDLS and CDR2 YYNGEE come from the germline V gene. CDR3 region: CASSRDNSNQPQHF. CDR3 DNA sequence: TGTGCCAGCAGCAGGGACAATAGCAATCAGCCCCAGCATTTT.

The chain joins TRBV28 to TRBJ2-7, with D perhaps matching TRBD2 (7 bases). The germline V and J ends were trimmed by 2 bases and 0 bases, with 14 bases remaining between them. Germline V gene sequence: CDR1 MDHEN, CDR2 SYDVKM. The CDR3 is made up of 16 amino acids. CDR3 sequence reads: CASSLRGAGSSYEQYF. CDR3 nucleotides: TGTGCCAGCAGTTTACGGGGGGCAGGGAGCTCCTACGAGCAGTACTTC.

The rearrangement links TRBV7-2 to TRBJ2-7; 7 bases line up with TRBD2. With 2 bases clipped from V and 1 base from J, the junction kept 8 bases outside the gene matches. Germline assignment: CDR1 SGHTA and CDR2 FQGNSA. This CDR3 has 16 amino acids. DNA of the CDR3: TGTGCCAGCAGCTTAAGGTCTGGCGGGGGTTCCTACGAGCAGTACTTC. Its protein product is CASSLRSGGGSYEQYF.

The CDR3 here is CASSERTLVYGYTF. CDR3 in DNA: TGTGCCAGCAGTGAACGAACATTGGTCTATGGCTACACCTTC. The V gene is TRBV6-1, the J gene TRBJ1-2; D gene unclear. Trimming pared 2 bases from V and 4 bases from J, leaving 11 bases between. This CDR3 spans 14 amino acids. Looked up from germline, CDR1 is MNHNS and CDR2 is SASEGT.

The chain carries TRBV5-4 and TRBJ1-1, with D possibly TRBD1 on 6 matching bases. The germline CDR1 and CDR2 sequences are SGHNT and YYREEE (reference sequence). V lost 0 bases and J lost 7, with 13 bases in between. The CDR3 consists of 14 residues. The CDR3, as DNA: TGTGCCAGCAGCTTGGAAATAGGCAGGGGTGAAGCTTTCTTT. Translation gives CASSLEIGRGEAFF. Full variable domain (outside the CDR3, taken from reference TRBV5-4 and TRBJ1-1): ETGVTQSPTHLIKTRGQQVTLRCSSQSGHNTVSWYQQALGQGPQFIFQYYREEENGRGNFPPRFSGLQFPNYSSELNVNALELDDSALYLCASSLEIGRGEAFFGQGTRLTVV.

Only one count was recorded for this clone. This chain connects TRBV13 to TRBJ2-7; TRBD1 aligns across 7 bases. This CDR3 is 13 amino acids long. Germline CDR1 is PRHDT and CDR2 is FYEKMQ (reference sequence). V lost 4 bases, J lost 6 bases, and 6 bases stayed unmatched. The CDR3 protein is CASSWGTASEQYF. The CDR3 nucleotides are TGTGCCAGCAGCTGGGGGACAGCCAGCGAGCAGTACTTC.

This clone occurred once. The rearrangement joins TRBV6-1 to TRBJ2-7, with a tentative D call TRBD1 (5 bases). Germline V gene sequence: CDR1 MNHNS, CDR2 SASEGT. The CDR3 spans 13 residues. V lost 4 bases to trimming and J lost 3 bases, with 10 bases between them. CDR3 DNA sequence: TGTGCCAGCAGTGTCCTCAGGGACTACGAGCAGTACTTC. Amino acid sequence: CASSVLRDYEQYF.

The rearrangement uses TRBV6-1 and TRBJ2-7; 12 bases agree with TRBD2. The CDR3 contains 14 residues. Germline V lookup: CDR1 MNHNS, CDR2 SASEGT. V lost 8 bases to trimming and J lost 6 bases; unmatched junction nucleotides: 8. CDR3 nucleotides: TGTGCCAGCCTCCGGACTAGCGGGACGTCCGAGCAGTACTTC. Its protein is CASLRTSGTSEQYF.

This clone was counted once. V usage is TRBV7-8 and J usage is TRBJ2-3, with 7 bases fitting TRBD1. V lost 1 base and J lost 1; bases outside the gene matches: 2. The CDR3 has 15 amino acids. In germline, CDR1 is SGHVS, CDR2 FQNEAQ. CDR3 sequence (DNA): TGTGCCAGCAGCTTAGATGGACAGGGCACAGATACGCAGTATTTT. Encoded protein: CASSLDGQGTDTQYF.

This rearrangement joins TRBV7-3 to TRBJ2-1; 8 bases line up with TRBD1. There are 15 residues in the CDR3. Trimming cost V 5 bases and J 0 bases; bases outside gene matches: 3. Germline CDR1 SGHTA, CDR2 FQGTGA. CDR3 loop: CASSRQGSSYNEQFF. In nucleotides, the CDR3 is TGTGCCAGCAGCAGACAGGGGAGCTCCTACAATGAGCAGTTCTTC.

This sequence joins TRBV4-2 and TRBJ2-7; 9 bases fit TRBD1. Germline-derived CDR1 and CDR2 are LGHNA and YNFKEQ. The CDR3 runs to 15 residues. Unmatched junction bases numbered 3, after V lost 0 bases and J lost 3 bases. This chain's CDR3 is CASSQDETGGYEQYF. The CDR3 DNA reads TGTGCCAGCAGCCAAGATGAGACAGGGGGCTACGAGCAGTACTTC.

The rearrangement links TRBV4-3 to TRBJ1-2; 7 bases agree with TRBD1. Per the germline V gene, CDR1 is LGHNA and CDR2 is YSLEER. V was clipped by 4 bases and J by 8 bases; unmatched bases: 7. The CDR3 has 13 amino acids. The DNA for the CDR3 is TGCGCCAGCAGCCGAGAAACAGGGGCGGGCTACACCTTC. Residues: CASSRETGAGYTF.

This chain links TRBV9 with TRBJ2-3, with D tentatively TRBD2 (6 bases). The CDR3 consists of 15 residues. V lost 4 bases and J lost 1, with 13 bases in between. Looked up from germline, CDR1 is SGDLS and CDR2 is YYNGEE. CDR3 in DNA: TGTGCCAGCAGCCCTTCAGCGGGCGGCACAGATACGCAGTATTTT. Protein sequence: CASSPSAGGTDTQYF.

The gene calls are TRBV9 and TRBJ2-5; 13 bases line up with TRBD2. The CDR3 sequence is 15 residues long. From germline, CDR1 is SGDLS and CDR2 YYNGEE. The V gene end was trimmed by 4 bases and the J gene end by 2 bases; junction bases not matched to a gene: 2. This CDR3 is CASSPLAGGQETQYF. CDR3 DNA sequence: TGTGCCAGCAGCCCACTAGCGGGGGGGCAAGAGACCCAGTACTTC.

On this clone: A read error may account for a junction end that differs from germline. The chain recombines TRBV11-2 with TRBJ1-6, with 8 nucleotides matching TRBD1. Germline V CDR1 and CDR2: SGHAT, FQNNGV. There are 16 residues in the CDR3. The CDR3 spells CASSLDRTGFNSPLHF. The CDR3 region has the DNA TGTGCCAGCAGCCTAGATAGGACAGGGTTTAATTCACCCCTCCACTTT.

The V call is TRBV27, the J call TRBJ2-7; 9 nucleotides match TRBD1. Trimming at V came to 6 bases and at J to 5 bases, leaving 8 bases not matched to a gene. The CDR3 extends over 14 amino acids. The germline V gene encodes CDR1 MNHEY and CDR2 SMNVEV (reference sequence). The chain's CDR3 is CASSHDRGSHEQYF. The CDR3 coding sequence is TGTGCCAGCAGCCACGACAGGGGGTCCCACGAGCAGTACTTC.

The chain combines TRBV11-2 with TRBJ2-1; D uncertain. Germline loops: CDR1 SGHAT, CDR2 FQNNGV. The CDR3 sequence is 10 residues long. Trimming took 10 bases from V and 3 from J, leaving 4 bases between them. The CDR3 coding sequence is TGTGCCACCTACTACAATGAGCAGTTCTTC. It codes for CATYYNEQFF.